The 16 T cell receptor beta chains below were found in one sample sequenced in a study of regulatory T cells in long-lasting Graves disease. TCR beta libraries were built with iRepertoire HTBI primers and Arm-PCR of CDR3 regions. MiXCR, run by TCRdb on the multiplex PCR reads, gives a single entry per CDR3 protein. The table lists 500,000 or so distinct CDR3 sequences, about 17% of them singletons. Stated time point: newly diagnosed GD, antithyroid drugs for less than 3 months. Extracted RNA from PBMCs served as the source of the TCR library. This same sample was also part of a study on T cells in Graves' hyperthyroidism and ophthalmopathy.

The sample here was peripheral blood mononuclear cells (PBMCs), taken at new diagnosis, from a patient treated with antithyroid drugs. These receptors all come from a man aged 40-55 years with Graves disease.

This clonotype has a single count. The chain uses TRBV4-1 and TRBJ1-4; D is ambiguous. CDR1 and CDR2 from the germline V gene are MGHRA and YSYEKL. The V gene lost 3 bases and the J gene lost 0 bases, with 8 bases spanning the gap. The CDR3 totals 15 residues. CDR3 in DNA: TGCGCCAGCAGCCAGATTATTTCAACTAATGAAAAACTGTTTTTT. Translating it yields CASSQIISTNEKLFF.

This clonotype was observed a few times. The V and J genes are TRBV19 and TRBJ1-2; a possible D gene is TRBD1 (6 bases). Trimming removed 9 bases from V and 9 bases from J, with 8 bases in between. The germline gives CDR1 LNHDA, CDR2 SQIVND (reference sequence). The CDR3 sequence is 9 residues long. CDR3 DNA: TGTGCCAGCGGACAGAGCTACACCTTC. It codes for CASGQSYTF.

This clonotype was counted only a few times. The chain carries TRBV5-1 and TRBJ2-1, with 9 bases aligning to TRBD1. CDR1 is SGHRS and CDR2 is YFSETQ in the germline V gene. The V segment lost 4 bases and the J segment 2 bases; nucleotides outside the gene matches: 4. The CDR3 contains 15 residues. CDR3 sequence (DNA): TGCGCCAGCAGCGCGGGACAGGGCCCCTACAATGAGCAGTTCTTC. It translates to CASSAGQGPYNEQFF.

This clonotype came up many times. The chain combines TRBV27 with TRBJ2-2; D remains unclear. Trimming took off 6 bases at V and 0 bases at J, with 11 bases between the two ends. CDR1 MNHEY and CDR2 SMNVEV come from the germline V gene (reference sequence). This CDR3 is built from 15 residues. The CDR3 sequence: CASRPNLANTGELFF. CDR3 DNA sequence: TGTGCCAGCAGACCTAATCTAGCGAACACCGGGGAGCTGTTTTTT.

This clonotype was counted at least ten times. This chain connects TRBV13 to TRBJ2-2, with 8 bases aligning to TRBD1. The trim removed 2 bases at V and 3 bases at J, leaving 11 bases unmatched. The CDR3 runs 18 residues. Germline CDR1 PRHDT, CDR2 FYEKMQ (reference sequence). CDR3 nucleotide sequence: TGTGCCAGCAGCTTACTCGGGACAGGATATCGTCACACCGGGGAGCTGTTTTTT. It translates to CASSLLGTGYRHTGELFF.

V gene TRBV24-1 combines with J gene TRBJ2-7; D might be TRBD2 (6 bases). V lost 4 bases, J lost 4 bases, and 25 bases lay in between. The CDR3 runs 18 residues. Germline CDR1 reads KGHDR; CDR2 reads SFDVKD. CDR3 in DNA: TGTGCCACCAGTGACTCCACCTCGGGGGACGGGGGATGGTACGAGCAGTACTTC. Translating it yields CATSDSTSGDGGWYEQYF.

This clonotype was observed many times. The chain has TRBV30 and TRBJ2-3, with D tentatively TRBD2 (5 bases). From germline, CDR1 is GTSNPN and CDR2 SVGIG (reference sequence). CDR3 length: 14 residues. Trimming shortened V by 3 bases and J by 1 base, and 11 bases separated the two germline ends. The CDR3 reads CAWSPAEGTDTQYF. For the CDR3, the DNA is TGTGCCTGGAGCCCAGCGGAGGGCACAGATACGCAGTATTTT.

This clonotype was seen a handful of times. J is TRBJ2-3 and V is TRBV29-1; tentative D call: TRBD2 (6 bases). Germline V gene data show CDR1 as SQVTM and CDR2 as ANQGSEA. This CDR3 is built from 15 residues. Trimming removed 3 bases at V and 0 bases at J, with 13 bases between. For the CDR3, the DNA is TGCAGCGTTGAGGGGGGTGGCGGGAGCACAGATACGCAGTATTTT. This translates into CSVEGGGGSTDTQYF.

The chain has TRBV16 and TRBJ2-1; 14 bases map to TRBD2. From germline, CDR1 is KGHSY and CDR2 FQNENV. The ends lost 0 bases at V and 4 bases at J; junction bases unmatched: 5. CDR3 length equals 18 residues. The chain's CDR3 is CASSQSGTSGSSYNEQFF. The DNA of the CDR3 is TGTGCCAGCAGCCAATCAGGGACTAGCGGGAGTTCTTACAATGAGCAGTTCTTC.

This clonotype has a count of ten or more. The chain joins TRBV28 to TRBJ1-2; D unresolved. There are 14 residues in the CDR3. Trimming removed 7 bases from V and 4 bases from J, with 16 bases in between. The germline V gene encodes CDR1 MDHEN and CDR2 SYDVKM. CDR3 in DNA: TGTGCCAGCAACCCTGGTGGCAGCTTCTATGGCTACACCTTC. Translated, it gives CASNPGGSFYGYTF.

This clonotype was counted at least ten times. This sequence joins TRBV6-2 or TRBV6-3 and TRBJ1-2; D is perhaps TRBD1 (5 bases). The CDR3 runs to 13 residues. V lost 1 base to trimming and J lost 6 bases, with 9 bases between them. Per the germline V gene, CDR1 is MNHEY and CDR2 is SVGEGT. In nucleotides, the CDR3 is TGTGCCAGCAGTTACTTGGGGGTAGATGGCTACACCTTC. Residues: CASSYLGVDGYTF.

The chain is built from TRBV4-2 and TRBJ2-1, with TRBD2 identical over 8 bases. The CDR3 has 17 residues. The V segment lost 0 bases and the J segment 1 base; nucleotides outside the gene matches: 5. The germline V gene has CDR1 LGHNA and CDR2 YNFKEQ. The CDR3 region has the DNA TGTGCCAGCAGCCAAGATGGGGCGGGGGGATCCTACAATGAGCAGTTCTTC. As protein: CASSQDGAGGSYNEQFF.

This clonotype has more than one count but fewer than ten. The V gene is TRBV19, the J gene TRBJ2-3; perhaps TRBD1 as D (6 bases). The DNA end lines up better with TRBJ2-7; the J call may be wrong. Germline lookup yields CDR1 LNHDA and CDR2 SQIVND (reference sequence). CDR3 length: 15 residues. Written as DNA, the CDR3 is TGTGCCAGTAGTATAGCGGAGACAGGAACCTACGAGCAGTACTTC. Its protein is CASSIAETGTYEQYF.

This clonotype was detected only a few times. As the CDR3 is not closed by the conserved phenylalanine or tryptophan, this likely results from a read error. This chain connects TRBV30 to TRBJ2-3; perhaps TRBD1 as D (6 bases). CDR1 and CDR2 from the germline V gene are GTSNPN and SVGIG (reference sequence). The ends were cut back, 3 bases at V and 3 bases at J, with 22 bases in the middle. This CDR3 spans 17 amino acids. The CDR3 sequence: CAWSRKAPRTVTDTQYL. As DNA, the CDR3 is TGTGCCTGGAGCAGAAAAGCGCCGCGGACAGTGACAGATACGCAGTATCTT.

This sequence joins TRBV27 and TRBJ1-2; D perhaps matches TRBD1 (5 bases). V lost 6 bases and J lost 4, with 12 bases in between. Germline V gene lookup returns CDR1 MNHEY and CDR2 SMNVEV (reference sequence). The CDR3 is 13 residues long. CDR3 sequence: CASSPGTLYGYTF. CDR3 sequence (DNA): TGTGCCAGCAGCCCCGGGACGCTCTATGGCTACACCTTC.

This clonotype was picked up a small number of times. The chain joins TRBV27 to TRBJ2-5; D might be TRBD1 (6 bases). The CDR3 consists of 17 residues. Germline lookup yields CDR1 MNHEY and CDR2 SMNVEV (reference sequence). V was pared by 3 bases and J by 4 bases, with 21 bases between. The CDR3 DNA reads TGTGCCAGCAGTTTTACCCCCGGGGTGGGGGCTGGAGAGACCCAGTACTTC. Its protein is CASSFTPGVGAGETQYF.